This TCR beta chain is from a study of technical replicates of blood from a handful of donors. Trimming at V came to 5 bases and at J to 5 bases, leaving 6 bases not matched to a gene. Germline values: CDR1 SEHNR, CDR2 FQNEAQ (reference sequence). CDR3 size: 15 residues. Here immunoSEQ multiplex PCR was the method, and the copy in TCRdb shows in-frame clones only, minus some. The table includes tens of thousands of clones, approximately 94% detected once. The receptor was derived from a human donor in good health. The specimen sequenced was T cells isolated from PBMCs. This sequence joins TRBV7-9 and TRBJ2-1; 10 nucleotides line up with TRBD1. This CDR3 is CASSRGQGGNNEQFF. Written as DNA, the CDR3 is TGTGCCAGCAGCAGAGGACAGGGGGGGAACAATGAGCAGTTCTTC. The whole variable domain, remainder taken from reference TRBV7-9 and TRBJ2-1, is DTGVSQNPRHKITKRGQNVTFRCDPISEHNRLYWYRQTLGQGPEFLTYFQNEAQLEKSRLLSDRFSAERPKGSFSTLEIQRTEQGDSAMYLCASSRGQGGNNEQFFGPGTRLTVL.